Below, 6 T cell receptor beta chains from the same sample are listed, as sequenced in a study of blood T cell repertoires in COVID-19. Generated by immunoSEQ multiplex PCR, the TCRdb table keeps only in-frame clones and is missing some. The top ten hold roughly 11% of the sample, which has roughly 200,000 clones, 70% to 90% seen once. The sequenced sample was peripheral blood. These receptors were obtained from a human donor with active or convalescent COVID-19. The donor label of this sample is uncertain.

The V call is TRBV5-6, the J call TRBJ2-7; 7 nucleotides match TRBD1. V shed 4 bases and J 3 bases; nucleotides not matched to a gene: 10. The length of the CDR3 is 15 residues. Germline V gives CDR1 SGHDT, CDR2 YYEEEE. The CDR3 is CASSPRQGRVYEQYF. Written as DNA, the CDR3 is TGTGCCAGCAGCCCGAGACAGGGACGGGTCTACGAGCAGTACTTC.

The CDR3 protein is CASSTAMGQVEKLFF. In DNA form, the CDR3 reads TGTGCCAGCAGTACCGCAATGGGACAAGTTGAAAAACTGTTTTTT. J is TRBJ1-4 and V is TRBV6-2 or TRBV6-3; a possible D gene is TRBD1 (6 bases). Germline values: CDR1 MNHEY, CDR2 SVGEGT. The CDR3 has 15 amino acids. The ends were cut back, 5 bases at V and 7 bases at J, with 17 bases in the middle.

The chain carries TRBV5-8 and TRBJ1-1, with TRBD1 as a possible D gene (6 bases). The CDR3 is 15 residues long. Germline values: CDR1 SGHTS, CDR2 YDEGEE. With 0 bases removed from V and 1 base from J, the gap between germline ends came to 10 bases. The CDR3 here is CASSLAWGQNTEAFF. The CDR3 region has the DNA TGTGCCAGCAGCTTGGCCTGGGGACAGAACACTGAAGCTTTCTTT.

The chain employs TRBV4-3 and TRBJ2-5; D is perhaps TRBD1 (6 bases). The V end was cut by 4 bases, the J end by 6 bases, with 27 bases between. The germline V gene encodes CDR1 LGHNA and CDR2 YSLEER. This CDR3 comprises 18 residues. The CDR3 is CASSPWASPQGQEKTQYF. DNA of the CDR3: TGCGCCAGCAGCCCCTGGGCGTCCCCCCAGGGACAAGAGAAGACCCAGTACTTC.

The chain recombines TRBV28 with TRBJ2-1; 9 nucleotides line up with TRBD2. CDR3 length: 17 amino acids. CDR1 is MDHEN, CDR2 SYDVKM, per germline. V lost 2 bases and J lost 8; bases outside the gene matches: 13. The CDR3 nucleotides are TGTGCCAGCAGTTTAATGACTAGCGGTCCTCCCGGTGATGAGCAGTTCTTC. It yields the protein CASSLMTSGPPGDEQFF.

In its sample, this clone was seen once. The V gene is TRBV24-1, the J gene TRBJ2-7, with 9 bases aligning to TRBD1. The CDR3 is 13 amino acids. V shed 9 bases, J shed 6 bases, and the junction held 8 bases outside the gene matches. Germline V gives CDR1 KGHDR, CDR2 SFDVKD. In nucleotides, the CDR3 is TGTGCCACCGGGGACAGGGCTACTCCCGAGCAGTACTTC. Its protein product is CATGDRATPEQYF.